This TCR beta chain was sequenced in a study of T cells in Graves' hyperthyroidism and ophthalmopathy. Trimming at V came to 6 bases and at J to 8 bases, leaving 17 bases not matched to a gene. CDR1 and CDR2 (germline): MNHEY, SMNVEV (reference sequence). CDR3 size: 17 residues. The investigators amplified TCR beta CDR3 regions from RNA transcripts. TCR CDR3 underwent first-round RT-PCR with the HTBI primer set. TCRdb independently ran MiXCR on the multiplex PCR reads; one entry per CDR3 protein. The sample lists approximately 720,000 distinct CDR3 sequences; under 20% were seen once. Patients aged 18 to 65 had newly diagnosed hyperthyroidism lasting under 2 months. Any patient presenting with uncontrolled infection, other autoimmune disease, pregnancy or lactation was left out. Clinical symptoms, serum thyroxine and TRAb, thyroid ultrasound and orbital computed tomography were used for the diagnoses. Fresh 10 ml peripheral blood yielded PBMCs.

The origin of this receptor is a woman in her 50s with Graves' hyperthyroidism that later progressed to Graves' ophthalmopathy. The gene calls are TRBV27 and TRBJ1-4, with TRBD1 matching 8 bases. Sequencing input: blood. CDR3 in DNA: TGTGCCAGCAGGGTTGCCGGGACAGGTCCCAGCAGGGAAAAACTGTTTTTT. It specifies CASRVAGTGPSREKLFF.